This paragraph reports one TCR beta chain. The antigen is not known. Assay used: immunoSEQ multiplex PCR; TCRdb lists only in-frame clones, some missing. Of roughly 50,000 clones in the sample, about 90% are singletons; the top ten hold roughly 6%. This record comes from a study of graft-versus-host responses after intestinal transplantation. Study information: The whole recipient group had anti-thymocyte globulin induction followed by tacrolimus and steroids for around 3 years. Findings and limits, study-wide: Detected in recipient marrow were GvH clones, some of which were first observed in ileum or blood. Association was observed between peak circulating GvH clone levels and early post-transplant HvG declines.

V lost 9 bases and J lost 2; bases outside the gene matches: 5. CDR1 is ENHRY, CDR2 SYGVKD, per germline. CDR3 length: 13 amino acids. The TCR was taken from a human patient who received an intestinal transplant, so some T cells may come from the graft donor. Sequenced here: PBMCs, sampled approximately 97 weeks after intestinal transplant. The chain couples TRBV10-3 to TRBJ2-3, with 7 nucleotides matching TRBD1. CDR3 loop: CAIRDSFTDTQYF. The CDR3 region has the DNA TGTGCCATAAGGGACAGCTTCACAGATACGCAGTATTTT.